This T cell receptor (beta chain) was retrieved from a study of cytomegalovirus exposure and HLA in healthy donors. In the case of this clone: Its matching antigen is unknown.

Study-level findings and limits: Earlier analysis found most TCR beta V segments productive about 90% or about 30% of the time. Within the data, a cluster of highly shared sequence variants was likely a sequencing artifact.

PCR employed 60 Vbeta and 13 Jbeta primers. Using immunoSEQ multiplex PCR, the repertoire was profiled, and TCRdb retains in-frame clones only, with some absent. The table includes 95,000 to 110,000 clones, approximately 79% detected once. The sequenced sample consisted of PBMCs. This receptor was obtained from a man in his sixties in good health and CMV-seropositive.

The CDR3 bases are TGCGCCAGCAGCTCTGACAGGCTGGAGACCCAGTACTTC. Translated, it gives CASSSDRLETQYF. The J gene is TRBJ2-5, the V gene TRBV10-1; D possibly corresponds to TRBD1 (6 bases). V was clipped by 6 bases and J by 5 bases, with 13 bases between them. CDR1 and CDR2 (germline): WNHNN, SYGVQD (reference sequence). CDR3 length equals 13 residues.